The 12 T cell receptor beta chains in this list originate from one sample, sequenced in a study of CXCR3-negative and CXCR3-positive naive CD8 T cells. Study-wide results and caveats: In CXCR3-positive naive cells, the TRB CDR3s were more hydrophobic than in CXCR3-negative naive cells.

Which antigens these TCRs recognize remains unknown. The authors prepared UMI-labeled TRB cDNA libraries by 5' RACE. TCRdb reprocessed the 5' RACE reads and reports one entry per CDR3 protein, with no DNA. The sample has approximately 100,000 distinct CDR3 sequences. The sequenced material came from naive CXCR3+ CD8+ T cells from blood. The subset denotes: CD45RO-CCR7+CD27+CD95- naive CD8+ T cells expressing CXCR3 (TNR3+). Receptors originate from a human donor in good health. Some clones in this sample may be carry-over from other donors' samples.

J is TRBJ2-1 and V is TRBV29-1; absent DNA, TCRdb's TRBD1 call cannot be checked. Germline V gene sequence: CDR1 SQVTM, CDR2 ANQGSEA. This CDR3 has 14 amino acids. The CDR3 spells CSVEGRGIYNEQFF.

This chain links TRBV7-6 with TRBJ2-1; the D call of TRBD1 rests on TCRdb alone, since no DNA is present to check it. The CDR3 is 13 amino acids. Per the germline V gene, CDR1 is SGHVS and CDR2 is FNYEAQ. The CDR3 loop is CASSPGGYGEQFF.

This chain connects TRBV6-5 to TRBJ2-1; absent DNA, TCRdb's TRBD2 call cannot be checked. The CDR3 consists of 15 residues. Germline V CDR1 and CDR2: MNHEY, SVGAGI. CDR3 sequence: CASSYAGGPYNEQFF.

CDR3 loop: CASSVSTDTQYF. The V and J genes are TRBV5-4 and TRBJ2-3. Germline V gene lookup returns CDR1 SGHNT and CDR2 YYREEE (reference sequence). The CDR3 consists of 12 residues. Variable domain in full (rest from reference TRBV5-4 and TRBJ2-3): ETGVTQSPTHLIKTRGQQVTLRCSSQSGHNTVSWYQQALGQGPQFIFQYYREEENGRGNFPPRFSGLQFPNYSSELNVNALELDDSALYLCASSVSTDTQYFGPGTRLTVL.

The genes are TRBV4-1 and TRBJ2-2; as DNA is missing, the TRBD1 call by TCRdb cannot be tested. Germline V gene sequence: CDR1 MGHRA, CDR2 YSYEKL. The CDR3 has 17 amino acids. The CDR3 loop reads CASSPPGGDTSTGELFF.

The rearrangement uses TRBV7-9 and TRBJ2-1; TCRdb lists TRBD2, though no DNA is available to test this call. This CDR3 has 14 residues. Germline V lookup: CDR1 SEHNR, CDR2 FQNEAQ (reference sequence). The CDR3: CASTEGLTGNEQFF. Full variable domain (remainder filled in from reference TRBV7-9 and TRBJ2-1): DTGVSQNPRHKITKRGQNVTFRCDPISEHNRLYWYRQTLGQGPEFLTYFQNEAQLEKSRLLSDRFSAERPKGSFSTLEIQRTEQGDSAMYLCASTEGLTGNEQFFGPGTRLTVL.

The chain combines TRBV27 with TRBJ2-7; with no DNA, the TCRdb D assignment of TRBD1 cannot be verified. This CDR3 has 14 residues. Looked up from germline, CDR1 is MNHEY and CDR2 is SMNVEV (reference sequence). CDR3 in amino acids: CASSLLGRESEQYF.

The CDR3 spells CASSEVLPSGLYNEQFF. The chain joins TRBV2 to TRBJ2-1. The CDR3 covers 17 residues. The V gene's germline CDR1 is SNHLY and CDR2 FYNNEI.

The chain has TRBV4-3 and TRBJ2-7. Germline CDR1 LGHNA, CDR2 YSLEER. This CDR3 comprises 15 residues. This CDR3 is CASSQVSGLPYEQYF.

The chain couples TRBV4-1 to TRBJ1-6. Germline CDR1 MGHRA, CDR2 YSYEKL. This CDR3 spans 17 amino acids. CDR3 in amino acids: CASSQGRTRGQNSPLHF.

This chain connects TRBV20-1 to TRBJ2-7; checking the TCRdb D call of TRBD1 is not possible without DNA. CDR1 is DFQATT, CDR2 SNEGSKA, per germline (reference sequence). The CDR3 consists of 13 residues. CDR3 in amino acids: CSARGDRDYEQYF.

The gene calls are TRBV30 and TRBJ2-7; TCRdb names TRBD1, which stays unverified in the absence of DNA. CDR1 is GTSNPN and CDR2 is SVGIG in the germline V gene (reference sequence). The length of the CDR3 is 14 residues. The CDR3 protein is CAWSDPPIHYEQYF.